The present T cell receptor beta chain was sequenced within a study of T cell responses to AZD1222 COVID-19 vaccine (dated by TCRdb to about 2021). Turning to the overall study: Because spike-specific TCR depth and breadth did not differ between the two schedules, AZD1222 recipients who got a second dose at roughly 4 weeks were pooled with those who got a second dose at roughly 12 weeks. A total of more than 230 trial participants underwent TCR sequencing, of whom 207 had received two doses of AZD1222 and around 25 had received two doses of the MenACWY control vaccine. Trial participants were enrolled into age subgroups of 18-55, 56-69 and 70-plus years, which contained approximately 150, 28 and 58 TCR-sequenced participants, respectively.

What the authors observed across the whole study: The vaccine-associated CD4 TCRs covered the entire spike protein, and the dominant responses fell in regions 160-218 and 743-854. After two AZD1222 doses, both the breadth and the depth of spike-specific TCRs were significantly higher than at day 0 and than in MenACWY recipients. Participants were mostly white British and included more females than males, and it was suggested by the authors that clonal diversity may have been underestimated. Nearly half of unique spike-specific TCRs reportedly recognized epitopes outside regions mutated in the B.1.351 and B.1.1.7 variants. Conclusions about previously exposed vaccinees are limited, since just five or six AZD1222 recipients were seropositive for SARS-CoV-2 at baseline. The 56-69-year group was small, and its depth increase did not reach significance, likely because of low power. Because no samples from the day 14 peak response were available, repertoires could be characterized only after the peak T cell response.

The CDR3 regions of human TCRbeta chains were analyzed by immunosequencing. The study's processing was this. Repertoire TCRs were matched against a reference library of SARS-CoV-2-specific TCRs generated with the MIRA antigen-specificity platform. Breadth meant the fraction of unique TCRs that were SARS-CoV-2-associated, whereas depth meant the fraction of total T cells that were SARS-CoV-2-associated. Using the MIRA data, each spike-specific TCR was mapped to the spike region that the TCR reacts to and placed in a CD4 or CD8 class. Log10-transformed breadth and depth values were compared by one-way ANOVA with Sidak's multiple comparisons tests. TCRdb re-hosts the immuneACCESS table, in-frame sequences only. Its copies lack some clones; in the studies checked, an unresolved V gene accounts for under half of them, and the cause for the rest is not known. That table gives V, J and clone size, and the DNA gave D and trimming. The sample profile shows around 95,000 clones; approximately 91% of them were found once. The ten largest account for roughly 1.8% of the sample.

What this sample's time point label stands for: baseline before first vaccination. Vaccinee samples came from UK trials COV001 and COV002, including a single-blind randomized controlled phase 2/3 trial of AZD1222 (ChAdOx1 nCoV-19) in healthy adults. For TCRbeta chain sequencing, PBMC samples were collected from trial participants at day 0 and at day 28 after the second dose. Details on this clone: Its binding antigen is unknown. Base qualities are not at hand, and no much larger clone is one base apart.

Taken from the germline V gene, the CDR1 and CDR2 loops are SGHDT and YYEEEE. V is cut by 2 bases and J by 1 base, and the space between the germline ends is 12 bases. Reading from cysteine to phenylalanine, the CDR3 counts 15 amino acids. Solely the CDR3 DNA is kept, with 45 bases framed from the first base. The chain is made from TRBV5-6 and TRBJ1-1, and the D gene may be TRBD1, 5 bases matching. The TCR originated in an adult in good health. This specimen consisted of peripheral blood, obtained on day 0 of AZD1222 vaccination. The DNA reads as follows: TGTGCCAGCAGCTTTCAGGGAAGGGGGAACACTGAAGCTTTCTTT. It codes for CASSFQGRGNTEAFF.